This T cell receptor beta chain was sequenced in a study of identical twins. The CDR3 is made up of 14 amino acids. V lost 4 bases, J lost 2 bases, and 2 bases stayed unmatched. Each CDR3 protein gets one entry after TCRdb re-called the 5' RACE reads with MiXCR. The sample carries 310,000 or so distinct CDR3 sequences, roughly 8.6% recorded once. Healthy Caucasians, and only they, were the donors. This clonotype was counted ten times or more. This same sample was also part of a study on yellow fever vaccine responses in identical twins.

This chain connects TRBV12-3 or TRBV12-4 to TRBJ2-1, with 7 bases fitting TRBD2. Sequences were obtained from CD8+ T cells sorted from blood. The sequence was obtained from a woman aged 18-29 years in good health. The CDR3 region has the DNA TGTGCCAGCAGTTCTAGCGGAGCCTACAATGAGCAGTTCTTC. Amino acids: CASSSSGAYNEQFF.